This record concerns one TCR beta chain sequence. Its specificity is unknown. Patients who underwent sequencing had shown CD8+CD57+ cell expansion by flow cytometry. Severe acquired aplastic anemia was present in every patient. Each patient gave a blood sample that was collected before any therapy had been received. Genomic DNA provided the template from which TCR beta VDJ and CDR3 profiles were obtained. In TCRdb, the reads were re-called with MiXCR into one record per CDR3 protein. This table has 180,000 or so distinct CDR3 sequences, 48% appearing once. This sample was included in a study of CD8+CD57+ T cells in acquired aplastic anemia. For the study at large: The sorted CD4+ and CD8+ cells yielded an average around 3.2 ug of DNA.

Germline CDR1 and CDR2: SGHVS and FNYEAQ. V was pared by 6 bases and J by 11 bases, with 2 bases of the junction left unmatched. The CDR3 extends over 10 amino acids. General study points: It was found that approximately 29 CD8+ CDR3 sequences were shared between patients and controls.

Sequencing input: sorted CD4+, CD8+, or CD8+CD57+ T cells (not recorded which) from PBMCs. The receptor was derived from a human donor with aplastic anemia. The chain carries TRBV7-6 and TRBJ1-2, with 8 bases lining up with TRBD1. The CDR3 region has the DNA TGTGCCAGCAGTTACAGGGGGTACACCTTC. Its translation is CASSYRGYTF.